This TCR beta chain originates from a study of T cell responses to AZD1222 COVID-19 vaccine. Measured with immunoSEQ multiplex PCR; TCRdb has only the in-frame clones, and not every one. The top ten hold 1.9% of the sample, which has some 140,000 clones, 85% to 90% seen once. Comment on this clone: The antigen is not known.

Overall study findings and caveats: Possibly, clonal diversity was underestimated; donors were largely white British and included more females. Two doses of AZD1222 preceded a rise in Spike-specific TCR breadth and depth. Seropositive status at baseline applied to only six AZD1222 recipients. Unmutated variant regions are reportedly the target of nearly half of TCRs that are spike-specific.

This TCR came from an adult in good health. The source was peripheral blood, collected on day 0 of AZD1222 vaccination.

CDR3 protein: CALDRGPRGEQFF. Here the CDR3 DNA reads TGTGCCTTAGACAGGGGACCCAGGGGTGAGCAGTTCTTC. This chain connects TRBV30 to TRBJ2-1; 8 positions agree with TRBD1. CDR1 is GTSNPN and CDR2 is SVGIG in the germline V gene (reference sequence). Trimming cost V 7 bases and J 9 bases; bases outside gene matches: 11. The CDR3 covers 13 residues.